The clone carrying this T cell receptor beta chain was counted once. The antigen is unknown. This specimen belongs to a study of cytomegalovirus exposure and HLA in healthy donors. Overall study results and limits: There were some 150 TCR beta chains listed as cytomegalovirus-associated. Analysis performed later found over 15,000 TCR beta sequences associated with HLA alleles at 0.05 false discovery rate. Analysis performed later showed TCR beta chains linked to HLA being more clonally expanded than equally common others.

The CDR3 length is 14 residues. CDR1 is SGHRS and CDR2 is YFSETQ in the germline V gene. V was clipped by 2 bases and J by 2 bases, with 10 bases between them. Both 60 Vbeta primers and 13 Jbeta primers went into the PCR. Source study methods: Roughly 11 million of the 80 million or so unique TCR beta chains counted in a later analysis were shared. The data were produced by immunoSEQ multiplex PCR, yet TCRdb's version contains in-frame clones alone and is incomplete. That table supplies the V and J calls and clone size; D and trimming were determined from the DNA. The sample yields about 150,000 clones, 66% seen once.

The sequencing sample was made of PBMCs. This rearrangement joins TRBV5-1 to TRBJ1-1; D may be TRBD1 (6 bases). The receptor was derived from a woman aged 55 to 70 in good health and CMV-seronegative. The CDR3 sequence: CASSFEGVNTEAFF. CDR3 DNA: TGCGCCAGCAGCTTTGAGGGGGTTAACACTGAAGCTTTCTTT. The whole variable domain, filled in from reference TRBV5-1 and TRBJ1-1, reads KAGVTQTPRYLIKTRGQQVTLSCSPISGHRSVSWYQQTPGQGLQFLFEYFSETQRNKGNFPGRFSGRQFSNSRSEMNVSTLELGDSALYLCASSFEGVNTEAFFGQGTRLTVV.